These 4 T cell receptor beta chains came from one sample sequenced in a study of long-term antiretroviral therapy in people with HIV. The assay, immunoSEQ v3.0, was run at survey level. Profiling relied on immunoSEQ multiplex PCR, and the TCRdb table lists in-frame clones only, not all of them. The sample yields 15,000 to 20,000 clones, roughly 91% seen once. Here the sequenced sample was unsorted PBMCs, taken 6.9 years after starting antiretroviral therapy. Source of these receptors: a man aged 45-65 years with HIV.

The CDR3 region has the DNA TGTGCCAGCAGTTACCACCTTAGACAGAACACTGAAGCTTTCTTT. This sequence encodes CASSYHLRQNTEAFF. The genes are TRBV6-5 and TRBJ1-1, with D unresolved. Deletions cut 2 bases from V and 1 base from J, with 11 bases between. There are 15 residues in the CDR3. Germline-derived CDR1 and CDR2 are MNHEY and SVGAGI.

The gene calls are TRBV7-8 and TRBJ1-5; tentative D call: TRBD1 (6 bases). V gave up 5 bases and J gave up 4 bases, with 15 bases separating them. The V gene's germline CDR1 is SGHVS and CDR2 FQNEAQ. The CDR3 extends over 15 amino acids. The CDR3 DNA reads TGTGCCAGCAGCCTCGCCGGGACACCGAATCAGCCCCAGCATTTT. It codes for CASSLAGTPNQPQHF.

CDR3 bases: TGCGCCAGCAGCTTAGGGCGCTCTCCGAACACCGGGGAGCTGTTTTTT. Translating gives CASSLGRSPNTGELFF. The rearrangement joins TRBV5-1 to TRBJ2-2, with no clear D. Germline V gene sequence: CDR1 SGHRS, CDR2 YFSETQ. The V gene lost 2 bases and the J gene lost 0 bases, with 11 bases spanning the gap. The CDR3 covers 16 residues.

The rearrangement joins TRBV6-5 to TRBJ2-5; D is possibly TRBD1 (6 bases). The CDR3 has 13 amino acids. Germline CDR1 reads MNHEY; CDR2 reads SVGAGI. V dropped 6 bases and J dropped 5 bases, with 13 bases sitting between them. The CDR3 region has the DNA TGTGCCAGCAGCCGAACAGGGACGGAGACCCAGTACTTC. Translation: CASSRTGTETQYF.